This T cell receptor (beta chain) was documented in a study of blood T cell repertoires in COVID-19. Across the study: T cells, B-cell-depleted T cells, or PBMCs provided the cDNA or gDNA that served as material.

The method was immunoSEQ multiplex PCR; TCRdb's version includes in-frame clones alone and lacks a portion of them. The table has 260,000 or so clones, 85% seen once. The CDR3 extends over 13 amino acids. Germline V gene sequence: CDR1 GTSNPN, CDR2 SVGIG (reference sequence). V was shortened by 1 base and J by 6 bases, with 13 bases between the two germline ends. Living in 24 US areas, the participants were between 18 and 89 years of age. The study assigned cohorts using participant-reported clinical history. Cohort 3 recovered donors had two negative PCRs, clearance, or symptom resolution. The chain joins TRBV30 to TRBJ2-7, with a tentative D call TRBD1 (5 bases). This receptor was obtained from a woman between 50 and 59 years old who had recovered from COVID-19. Sequencing was done on a sample of PBMCs or T cells enriched from blood (not recorded which). The CDR3 DNA sequence: TGTGCCTGGAGTGAAACGACAGTGCGCGAGCAGTACTTC. It is translated as CAWSETTVREQYF.